The source of this T cell receptor beta chain is a study of blood T cell repertoires in COVID-19. Study-level background: PBMCs, B-cell-depleted T cells, or T cells provided the cDNA or gDNA that made up the material.

In germline, CDR1 is MDHEN, CDR2 SYDVKM. The CDR3 runs to 17 residues. V shed 2 bases, J shed 3 bases, and the junction held 7 bases outside the gene matches. Authors' analysis steps: Amplifying reference gene primers gave estimates of nucleated cell counts. Here immunoSEQ multiplex PCR was the method, and the copy in TCRdb shows in-frame clones only, minus some. V, J and clone size reflect that table, while D and trimming were determined from the DNA. Among over 75,000 clones listed, approximately 91% were seen once. The V and J genes are TRBV28 and TRBJ2-1; 10 bases are a match to TRBD2. The TCR sequence derives from a man aged 60 to 69 with acute or convalescent COVID-19. Sequenced sample: peripheral blood. This CDR3 reads CASSLHLAGVGYNEQFF. The CDR3 DNA sequence: TGTGCCAGCAGTTTACACCTAGCGGGAGTTGGCTACAATGAGCAGTTCTTC.